This T cell receptor beta chain was obtained from a study of blood T cell dynamics during melanoma immunotherapy. The study, taken as a whole, reports: Unlike progressors, later disease-control patients had W3 repertoires gaining clonality or diversity.

Germline loops: CDR1 GTSNPN, CDR2 SVGIG (reference sequence). This CDR3 is 15 amino acids long. V shed 7 bases and J shed 2 bases, with 15 bases lying between them. This clone has just one count. Its antigen is not known. Noted time point: pre-treatment baseline. Generated by immunoSEQ multiplex PCR, the TCRdb table keeps only in-frame clones and is missing some. This table holds about 8,500 clones, roughly four fifths found once. The TCR was taken from a human donor with melanoma. The rearrangement links TRBV30 to TRBJ2-6; D is tentatively TRBD1 or TRBD2 (5 bases each). The sequencing used blood, collected from a patient treated with checkpoint blockade. This chain's CDR3 is CASNRDGTGANVLTF. The CDR3, as DNA: TGTGCCTCCAACCGGGACGGGACTGGGGCCAACGTCCTGACTTTC.